These 8 T cell receptor beta chains were sequenced from one sample in a study of CD8+ T cells in alopecia areata. RNA was extracted and reverse transcribed into cDNA as the sequencing template. The protocol was immunoSEQ multiplex PCR, while the TCRdb copy is restricted to in-frame clones and leaves out a portion. The data hold 90,000 to 100,000 clones, with approximately 60% observed a single time. Treatment meaning: oral pan-JAK inhibitor, 5-10 mg twice daily. The starting material was CD8+ T cells sorted from blood, obtained at week 4, from a patient treated with tofacitinib. These receptors were taken from a human donor with alopecia areata.

The chain has TRBV29-1 and TRBJ2-2; D tentatively reads TRBD1 or TRBD2 (6 bases each). Germline CDR1 SQVTM, CDR2 ANQGSEA. Deletions cut 0 bases from V and 4 bases from J, with 15 bases between. CDR3 length: 16 residues. DNA for the CDR3: TGCAGCGTTGAAGATGAGGAGAAGGGGGGCACCGGGGAGCTGTTTTTT. Protein: CSVEDEEKGGTGELFF.

This chain joins TRBV29-1 and TRBJ1-1; D unresolved. This CDR3 is 13 amino acids long. Between the trimmed V and J ends, which lost 0 bases and 2 bases, there was a span of 7 bases. Germline CDR1 reads SQVTM; CDR2 reads ANQGSEA. The CDR3 region is CSVEDAVNTEAFF. The DNA for the CDR3 is TGCAGCGTTGAAGATGCAGTTAACACTGAAGCTTTCTTT.

The CDR3 DNA sequence: TGTGCCAGCAGCCAAGAGCTGGGGGGCTCCTACAATGAGCAGTTCTTC. Amino acids: CASSQELGGSYNEQFF. This chain connects TRBV4-2 to TRBJ2-1; D perhaps matches TRBD2 (6 bases). This CDR3 is built from 16 residues. Germline CDR1 is LGHNA and CDR2 is YNFKEQ. V gave up 0 bases and J gave up 0 bases, with 9 bases separating them.

The V gene is TRBV9, the J gene TRBJ2-1; 13 bases map to TRBD2. CDR1 and CDR2 from the germline V gene are SGDLS and YYNGEE. The V segment lost 0 bases and the J segment 8 bases; nucleotides outside the gene matches: 5. This CDR3 contains 16 residues. This CDR3 is CASSVDTGLAGDEQFF. The CDR3 bases are TGTGCCAGCAGCGTAGACACTGGACTAGCGGGGGATGAGCAGTTCTTC. Complete variable domain (other parts from reference TRBV9 and TRBJ2-1): DSGVTQTPKHLITATGQRVTLRCSPRSGDLSVYWYQQSLDQGLQFLIQYYNGEERAKGNILERFSAQQFPDLHSELNLSSLELGDSALYFCASSVDTGLAGDEQFFGPGTRLTVL.

The chain has TRBV27 and TRBJ2-7; no clear D gene. The CDR3 consists of 13 residues. Trimming pared 6 bases from V and 5 bases from J, leaving 14 bases between. Germline-derived CDR1 and CDR2 are MNHEY and SMNVEV (reference sequence). CDR3 sequence: CASRSGVNNEQYF. The CDR3, as DNA: TGTGCCAGCAGATCTGGGGTCAACAACGAGCAGTACTTC.

The rearrangement links TRBV30 to TRBJ2-1; no clear D. Germline V gene sequence: CDR1 GTSNPN, CDR2 SVGIG (reference sequence). The ends were cut back, 3 bases at V and 5 bases at J, with 17 bases in the middle. The CDR3 consists of 15 residues. The CDR3 bases are TGTGCCTGGAGGGGGATTCCGGGCCCTGACAATGAGCAGTTCTTC. It is translated as CAWRGIPGPDNEQFF.

This rearrangement joins TRBV28 to TRBJ1-5; D is unclear. There are 13 residues in the CDR3. V shed 7 bases and J shed 0 bases, with 7 bases lying between them. The germline V gene encodes CDR1 MDHEN and CDR2 SYDVKM. The CDR3 DNA reads TGTGCCAGCAATTTCTATAGCAATCAGCCCCAGCATTTT. It translates to CASNFYSNQPQHF.

The chain links TRBV7-9 to TRBJ2-7; TRBD2 is a possible D gene (5 bases). CDR1 SEHNR and CDR2 FQNEAQ come from the germline V gene (reference sequence). The CDR3 consists of 16 residues. Deletions cut 5 bases from V and 0 bases from J, with 17 bases between. Written as DNA, the CDR3 is TGTGCCAGCAGCGGAGGTTCCTGGCAGAGCTCCTACGAGCAGTACTTC. It codes for CASSGGSWQSSYEQYF.